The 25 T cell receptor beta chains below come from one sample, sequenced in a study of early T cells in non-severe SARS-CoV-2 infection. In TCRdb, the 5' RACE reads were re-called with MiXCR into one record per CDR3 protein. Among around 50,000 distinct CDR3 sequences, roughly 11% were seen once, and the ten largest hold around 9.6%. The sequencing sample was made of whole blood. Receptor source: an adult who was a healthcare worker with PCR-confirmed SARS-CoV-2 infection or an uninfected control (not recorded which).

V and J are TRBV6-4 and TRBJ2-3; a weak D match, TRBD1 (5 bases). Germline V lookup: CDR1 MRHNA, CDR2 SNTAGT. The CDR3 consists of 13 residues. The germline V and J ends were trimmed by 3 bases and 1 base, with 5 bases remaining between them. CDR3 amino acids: CASSEQGTDTQYF. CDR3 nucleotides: TGTGCCAGCAGTGAACAGGGCACAGATACGCAGTATTTT.

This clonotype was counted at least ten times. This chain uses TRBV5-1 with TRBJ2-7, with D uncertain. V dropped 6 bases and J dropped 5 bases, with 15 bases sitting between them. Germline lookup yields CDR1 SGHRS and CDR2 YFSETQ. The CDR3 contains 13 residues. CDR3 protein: CASTEPSVDEQYF. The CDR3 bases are TGCGCCAGCACTGAACCCTCTGTGGACGAGCAGTACTTC.

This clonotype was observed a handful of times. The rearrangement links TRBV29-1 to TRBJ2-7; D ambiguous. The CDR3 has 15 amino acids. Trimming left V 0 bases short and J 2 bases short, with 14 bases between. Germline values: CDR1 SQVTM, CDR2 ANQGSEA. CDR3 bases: TGCAGCGTTGAAGAAGGAAAAGGCAGTCCCTACGAGCAGTACTTC. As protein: CSVEEGKGSPYEQYF.

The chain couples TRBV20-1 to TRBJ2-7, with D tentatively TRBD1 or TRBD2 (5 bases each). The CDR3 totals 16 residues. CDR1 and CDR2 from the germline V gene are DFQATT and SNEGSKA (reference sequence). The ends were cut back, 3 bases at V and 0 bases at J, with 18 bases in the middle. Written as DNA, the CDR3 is TGCAGTGCTAGCGGACACGGTTTTGGGAGCTCCTACGAGCAGTACTTC. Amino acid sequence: CSASGHGFGSSYEQYF.

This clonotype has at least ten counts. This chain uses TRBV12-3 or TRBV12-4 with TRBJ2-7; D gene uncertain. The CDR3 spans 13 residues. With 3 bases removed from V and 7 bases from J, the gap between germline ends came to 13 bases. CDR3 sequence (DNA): TGTGCCAGCAGTTTTGTCTCCGTCGGAGAGCAGTACTTC. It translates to CASSFVSVGEQYF.

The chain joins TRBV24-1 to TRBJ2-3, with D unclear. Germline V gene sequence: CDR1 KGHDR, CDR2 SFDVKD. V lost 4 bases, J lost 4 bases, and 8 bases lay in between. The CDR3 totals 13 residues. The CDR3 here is CATSDPGPDTQYF. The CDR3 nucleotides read TGTGCCACCAGTGACCCTGGACCAGATACGCAGTATTTT.

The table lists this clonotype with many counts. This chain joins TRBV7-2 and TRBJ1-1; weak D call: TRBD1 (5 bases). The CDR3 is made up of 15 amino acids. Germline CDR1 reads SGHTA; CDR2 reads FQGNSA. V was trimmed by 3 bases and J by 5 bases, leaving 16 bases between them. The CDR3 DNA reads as TGTGCCAGCAGCTTTCAGCCAGCGGGGGGAACTGAAGCTTTCTTT. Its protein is CASSFQPAGGTEAFF. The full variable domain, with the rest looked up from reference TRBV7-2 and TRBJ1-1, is GAGVSQSPSNKVTEKGKDVELRCDPISGHTALYWYRQSLGQGLEFLIYFQGNSAPDKSGLPSDRFSAERTGGSVSTLTIQRTQQEDSAVYLCASSFQPAGGTEAFFGQGTRLTVV.

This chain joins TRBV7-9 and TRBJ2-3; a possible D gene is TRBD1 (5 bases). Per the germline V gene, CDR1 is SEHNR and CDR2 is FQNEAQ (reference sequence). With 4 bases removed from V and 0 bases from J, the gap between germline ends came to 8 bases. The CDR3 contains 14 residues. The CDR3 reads CASSSTASTDTQYF. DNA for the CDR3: TGTGCCAGCAGCTCGACAGCCAGCACAGATACGCAGTATTTT. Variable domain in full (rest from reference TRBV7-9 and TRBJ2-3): DTGVSQNPRHKITKRGQNVTFRCDPISEHNRLYWYRQTLGQGPEFLTYFQNEAQLEKSRLLSDRFSAERPKGSFSTLEIQRTEQGDSAMYLCASSSTASTDTQYFGPGTRLTVL.

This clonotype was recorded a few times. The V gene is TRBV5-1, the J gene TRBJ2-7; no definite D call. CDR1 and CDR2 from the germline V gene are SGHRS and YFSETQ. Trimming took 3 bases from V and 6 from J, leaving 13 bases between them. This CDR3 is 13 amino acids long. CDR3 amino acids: CASSSGRTPEQYF. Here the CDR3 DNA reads TGCGCCAGCAGCTCCGGACGAACCCCCGAGCAGTACTTC. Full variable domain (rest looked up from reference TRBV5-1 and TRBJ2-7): KAGVTQTPRYLIKTRGQQVTLSCSPISGHRSVSWYQQTPGQGLQFLFEYFSETQRNKGNFPGRFSGRQFSNSRSEMNVSTLELGDSALYLCASSSGRTPEQYFGPGTRLTVT.

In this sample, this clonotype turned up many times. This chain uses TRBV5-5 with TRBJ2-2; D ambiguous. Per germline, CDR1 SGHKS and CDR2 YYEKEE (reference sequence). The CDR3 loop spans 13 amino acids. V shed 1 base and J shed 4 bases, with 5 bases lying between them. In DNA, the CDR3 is TGTGCCAGCAGCTTGTCAGGCACCGGGGAGCTGTTTTTT. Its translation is CASSLSGTGELFF.

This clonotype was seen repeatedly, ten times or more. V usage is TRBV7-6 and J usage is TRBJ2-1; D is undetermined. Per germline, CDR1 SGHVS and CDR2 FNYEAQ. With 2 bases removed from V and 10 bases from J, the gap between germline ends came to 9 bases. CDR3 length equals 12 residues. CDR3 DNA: TGTGCCAGCAGCTTATCCGGGTACGAGCAGTTCTTC. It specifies CASSLSGYEQFF.

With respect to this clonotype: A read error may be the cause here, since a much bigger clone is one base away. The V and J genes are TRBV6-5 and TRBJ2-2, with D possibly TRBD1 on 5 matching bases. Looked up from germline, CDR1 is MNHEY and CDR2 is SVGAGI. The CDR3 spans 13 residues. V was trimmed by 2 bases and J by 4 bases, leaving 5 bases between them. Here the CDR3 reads CASSYGATGELFF. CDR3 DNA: TGTGCCAGCAGTTACGGGGCCACCGGGGAGCTGTTTTTT.

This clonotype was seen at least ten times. The CDR3, as DNA: TGTGCCAGCAGCCCATACCAGGGGGCTGAAGCTTTCTTT. Translating it yields CASSPYQGAEAFF. This sequence joins TRBV3-1 and TRBJ1-1, with 7 bases matching TRBD1. The ends lost 4 bases at V and 6 bases at J; junction bases unmatched: 5. The CDR3 is made up of 13 amino acids. CDR1 and CDR2 (germline): LGHDT, YNNKEL (reference sequence).

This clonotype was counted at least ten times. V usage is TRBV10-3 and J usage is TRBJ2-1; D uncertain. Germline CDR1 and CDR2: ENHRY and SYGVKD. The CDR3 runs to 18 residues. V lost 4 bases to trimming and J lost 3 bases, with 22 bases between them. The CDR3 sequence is CAISVSQALNNYYNEQFF. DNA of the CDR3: TGTGCCATCAGTGTCAGCCAGGCCCTCAATAACTACTACAATGAGCAGTTCTTC.

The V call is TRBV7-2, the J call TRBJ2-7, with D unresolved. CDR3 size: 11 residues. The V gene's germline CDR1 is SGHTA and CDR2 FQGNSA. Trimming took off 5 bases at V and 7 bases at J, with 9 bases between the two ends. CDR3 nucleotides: TGTGCCAGCAGCCTAGTCGGGGAGCAGTACTTC. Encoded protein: CASSLVGEQYF. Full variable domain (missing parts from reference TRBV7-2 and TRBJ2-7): GAGVSQSPSNKVTEKGKDVELRCDPISGHTALYWYRQSLGQGLEFLIYFQGNSAPDKSGLPSDRFSAERTGGSVSTLTIQRTQQEDSAVYLCASSLVGEQYFGPGTRLTVT.

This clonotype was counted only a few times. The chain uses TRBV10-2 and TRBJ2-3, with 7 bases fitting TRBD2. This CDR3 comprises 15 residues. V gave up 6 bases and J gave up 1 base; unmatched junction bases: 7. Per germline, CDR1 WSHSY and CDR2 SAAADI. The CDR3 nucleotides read TGCGCCAGCAGGCCGGGCCTAGCGGGCACAGATACGCAGTATTTT. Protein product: CASRPGLAGTDTQYF.

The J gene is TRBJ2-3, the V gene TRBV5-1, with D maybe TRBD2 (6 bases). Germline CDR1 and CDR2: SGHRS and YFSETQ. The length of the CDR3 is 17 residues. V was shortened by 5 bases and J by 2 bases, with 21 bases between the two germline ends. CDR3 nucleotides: TGCGCCAGCAGTCGGACCGGGACTGGCGGAATCACAGATACGCAGTATTTT. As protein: CASSRTGTGGITDTQYF. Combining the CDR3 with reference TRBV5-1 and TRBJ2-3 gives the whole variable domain KAGVTQTPRYLIKTRGQQVTLSCSPISGHRSVSWYQQTPGQGLQFLFEYFSETQRNKGNFPGRFSGRQFSNSRSEMNVSTLELGDSALYLCASSRTGTGGITDTQYFGPGTRLTVL.

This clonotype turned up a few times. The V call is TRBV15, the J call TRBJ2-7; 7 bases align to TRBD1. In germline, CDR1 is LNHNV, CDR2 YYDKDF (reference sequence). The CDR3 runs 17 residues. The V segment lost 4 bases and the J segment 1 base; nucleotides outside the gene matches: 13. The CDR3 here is CATSTRQGRRTSYEQYF. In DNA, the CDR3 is TGTGCCACCAGCACCCGACAGGGACGCCGAACTTCCTACGAGCAGTACTTC.

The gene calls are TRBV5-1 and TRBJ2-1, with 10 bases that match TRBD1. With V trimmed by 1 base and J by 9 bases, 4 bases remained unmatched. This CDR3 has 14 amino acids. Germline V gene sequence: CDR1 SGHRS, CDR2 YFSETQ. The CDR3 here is CASSLRTGGSEQFF. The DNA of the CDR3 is TGCGCCAGCAGCTTGAGGACAGGGGGTTCTGAGCAGTTCTTC.

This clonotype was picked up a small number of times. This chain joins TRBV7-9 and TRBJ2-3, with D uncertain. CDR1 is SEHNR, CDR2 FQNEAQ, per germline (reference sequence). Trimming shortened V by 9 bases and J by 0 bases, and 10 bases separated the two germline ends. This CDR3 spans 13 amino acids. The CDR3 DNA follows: TGTGCCAGTTTACTGGGGAGCACAGATACGCAGTATTTT. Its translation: CASLLGSTDTQYF.

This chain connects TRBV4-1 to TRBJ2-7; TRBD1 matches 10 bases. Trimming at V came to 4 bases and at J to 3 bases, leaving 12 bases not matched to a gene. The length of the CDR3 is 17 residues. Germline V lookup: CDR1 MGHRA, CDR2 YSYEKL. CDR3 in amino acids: CASSRSSAGQGLYEQYF. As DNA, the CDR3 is TGCGCCAGCAGCCGATCCTCCGCGGGACAGGGGCTCTACGAGCAGTACTTC.

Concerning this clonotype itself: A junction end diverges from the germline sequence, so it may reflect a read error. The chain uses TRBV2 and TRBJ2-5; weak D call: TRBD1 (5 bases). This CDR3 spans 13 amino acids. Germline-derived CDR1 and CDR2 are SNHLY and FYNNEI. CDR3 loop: CASVRQTREPQYF. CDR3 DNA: TGTGCCAGCGTAAGACAGACAAGAGAGCCCCAGTACTTC.

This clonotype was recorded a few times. Written as DNA, the CDR3 is TGCGCCAGCAGCATCGGGACAGGGGTGAACGAGCAGTACTTC. Protein sequence: CASSIGTGVNEQYF. The genes are TRBV5-1 and TRBJ2-7, with 10 nucleotides matching TRBD1. Germline values: CDR1 SGHRS, CDR2 YFSETQ. The V gene end was trimmed by 4 bases and the J gene end by 5 bases; junction bases not matched to a gene: 6. This CDR3 has 14 residues.

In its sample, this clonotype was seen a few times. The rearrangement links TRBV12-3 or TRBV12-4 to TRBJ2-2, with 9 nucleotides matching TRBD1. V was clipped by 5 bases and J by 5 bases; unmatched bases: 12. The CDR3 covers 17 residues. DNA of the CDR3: TGTGCCAGCAGTATTCGAACAGGGGGCGGATCGACCGGGGAGCTGTTTTTT. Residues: CASSIRTGGGSTGELFF.

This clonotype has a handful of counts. The CDR3 loop is CSARDLGHEQFF. In DNA, the CDR3 is TGCAGTGCTAGGGACCTTGGGCATGAGCAGTTCTTC. The chain recombines TRBV20-1 with TRBJ2-1; D not resolved. The V end lost 3 bases, the J end lost 8 bases, and 11 bases lay between the germline ends. The CDR3 spans 12 residues. CDR1 and CDR2 from the germline V gene are DFQATT and SNEGSKA (reference sequence).